A selection of T cell receptor beta chains follows, all from one sample in a study of shared clonotypes between healthy human individuals. Clones were read by immunoSEQ multiplex PCR, and TCRdb kept only the in-frame ones, dropping some. The repertoire holds approximately 1,500,000 clones, with 98% as singletons. Material: naive CD4+ T cells sorted from blood. Every receptor here comes from a man under 40 in good health. Each CDR3 is given with its conserved first and last residue. The D gene is left open where the match is weak. A row's size may be missing; if present it is once, few, many or a size class.

v_gene	j_gene	d_gene	abundance	CDR3aa	CDR3nt
TRBV9	TRBJ2-7	.	.	CASSLGIQGYEQYF	TGTGCCAGCAGCTTAGGAATACAGGGTTACGAGCAGTACTTC
TRBV28	TRBJ2-7	.	.	CASSLNGGYEQYF	TGTGCCAGCAGTTTGAACGGTGGCTACGAGCAGTACTTC
TRBV25-1	TRBJ2-1	.	.	CASSAQGTNYNEQFF	TGTGCCAGCAGTGCCCAAGGGACCAACTACAATGAGCAGTTCTTC
TRBV15	TRBJ2-5	TRBD2	.	CATSPWGSGRGETQYF	TGTGCCACCAGCCCATGGGGTAGCGGGAGGGGAGAGACCCAGTACTTC
TRBV15	TRBJ2-2	TRBD2	.	CATSRDYRGLAGNTGELFF	TGTGCCACAAGCAGAGATTACCGGGGACTAGCGGGAAACACCGGGGAGCTGTTTTTT
TRBV7-2	TRBJ2-1	.	.	CASSLGGGFEQFF	TGTGCCAGCAGCTTAGGAGGGGGGTTTGAGCAGTTCTTC
TRBV18	TRBJ2-5	TRBD1	.	CASSPRLQGTETQYF	TGTGCCAGCTCACCACGGTTACAGGGGACGGAGACCCAGTACTTC
TRBV25-1	TRBJ1-1	.	.	CASSDWTEAFF	TGTGCCAGCAGTGATTGGACTGAAGCTTTCTTT
TRBV28	TRBJ1-1	.	.	CASSPDLNSLDAFF	TGTGCCAGCAGTCCCGACCTTAATTCTCTGGATGCTTTCTTT
TRBV29-1	TRBJ2-3	.	once	CSVAPWSSDTQYF	TGCAGCGTTGCCCCCTGGTCGTCAGATACGCAGTATTTT
TRBV18	TRBJ2-5	.	.	CASSPPGIETQYF	TGTGCCAGCTCACCACCAGGGATAGAGACCCAGTACTTC
TRBV27	TRBJ2-5	.	once	CASSNRSEETQYF	TGTGCCAGCAGTAACAGGAGTGAAGAGACCCAGTACTTC
TRBV11-1	TRBJ2-7	.	.	CASSRRQGGKREQYF	TGTGCCAGCAGCCGACGACAGGGAGGTAAACGCGAGCAGTACTTC
TRBV7-9	TRBJ2-6	.	once	CASSFSPSPGANVLTF	TGTGCCAGCAGTTTCTCTCCCTCGCCAGGGGCCAACGTCCTGACTTTC
TRBV6-1	TRBJ1-2	.	.	CASRASARGYTF	TGTGCCAGCAGGGCATCTGCGCGTGGCTACACCTTC
TRBV28	TRBJ1-2	.	.	CASSLTGRDYGYTF	TGTGCCAGCAGTCTGACAGGCCGGGACTATGGCTACACCTTC
TRBV4-3	TRBJ2-1	.	.	CASSQDGTSSYNEQFF	TGCGCCAGCAGCCAAGACGGGACGAGCTCCTACAATGAGCAGTTCTTC
TRBV5-6	TRBJ2-1	TRBD2	.	CASSLWLAGGAVEQFF	TGTGCCAGCAGCTTGTGGCTAGCGGGAGGGGCGGTAGAGCAGTTCTTC
TRBV15	TRBJ1-1	TRBD1	.	CATSREWGQGFGFGTEAFF	TGTGCCACCAGCAGAGAATGGGGACAGGGGTTTGGTTTTGGCACTGAAGCTTTCTTT
TRBV7-6	TRBJ2-1	.	.	CASSLPVGQRNEQFF	TGTGCCAGCAGCCTCCCCGTAGGGCAGCGCAATGAGCAGTTCTTC
TRBV28	TRBJ2-7	TRBD1	.	CASSYSRGLTYEQYF	TGTGCCAGCAGTTACTCCAGGGGGCTTACCTACGAGCAGTACTTC
TRBV18	TRBJ1-2	.	.	CASSPGAGRTGWRGYTF	TGTGCCAGCTCACCAGGCGCTGGGCGGACGGGTTGGAGAGGCTACACCTTC
TRBV2	TRBJ2-5	.	.	CASNPGLPEETQYF	TGTGCCAGCAATCCAGGCTTGCCCGAAGAGACCCAGTACTTC
TRBV28	TRBJ2-1	.	.	CATLSGFLLLF	TGTGCCACCTTGAGTGGATTTCTATTGCTCTTC
TRBV7-2	TRBJ1-5	.	.	CASSLLLGFMQPQHF	TGTGCCAGCAGCTTATTGCTCGGTTTTATGCAGCCCCAGCATTTT
TRBV30	TRBJ2-7	TRBD1	.	CAWGRGPGEQYF	TGTGCCTGGGGCAGGGGGCCGGGGGAGCAGTACTTC
TRBV7-2	TRBJ2-5	.	once	CASSLVGQETQYF	TGTGCCAGCAGCTTAGTCGGGCAAGAGACCCAGTACTTC
TRBV29-1	TRBJ2-5	.	.	CSVRGPGDQYF	TGCAGCGTCCGGGGACCAGGGGACCAGTACTTC
TRBV5-4	TRBJ2-7	TRBD1	.	CASSLVRTGVSEQYF	TGTGCCAGCAGCTTGGTACGGACAGGGGTCAGCGAGCAGTACTTC
TRBV29-1	TRBJ2-1	.	.	CSVASVPRSEQFF	TGCAGCGTTGCTAGCGTTCCAAGGAGTGAGCAGTTCTTC
TRBV6-6	TRBJ1-5	.	.	CASSHGQPQHF	TGTGCCAGCAGTCATGGGCAGCCCCAGCATTTT
TRBV10-3	TRBJ2-3	.	.	CAIKPGTLTDTQYF	TGTGCCATCAAGCCCGGGACTTTGACAGATACGCAGTATTTT
TRBV11-2	TRBJ1-1	.	.	CASSQGHYREAFF	TGTGCCAGCAGCCAGGGACACTACCGTGAAGCTTTCTTT
TRBV27	TRBJ2-3	.	.	CASRGSGASTDTQYF	TGTGCCAGCAGGGGTAGCGGCGCTAGCACAGATACGCAGTATTTT
TRBV6-5	TRBJ1-4	TRBD1	once	CASGNNRGLREKLFF	TGTGCCAGCGGGAACAACAGGGGGCTGAGGGAAAAACTGTTTTTT
TRBV10-2	TRBJ2-7	.	.	CASSATVQQYF	TGCGCCAGCAGTGCGACGGTCCAGCAGTACTTC
TRBV5-1	TRBJ2-1	.	.	CASSYGNNRDGEQFF	TGCGCCAGCAGCTACGGAAATAACAGGGATGGCGAGCAGTTCTTC
TRBV7-9	TRBJ1-1	.	.	CASSSLRFGGAFF	TGTGCCAGCAGCTCGTTGCGTTTCGGGGGAGCTTTCTTT
TRBV7-9	TRBJ2-7	.	.	CASSSRGTPPYEQYF	TGTGCCAGCAGCTCGCGAGGGACACCTCCCTACGAGCAGTACTTC
TRBV27	TRBJ2-7	.	.	CASSHGDISYEQYF	TGTGCCAGCAGCCATGGGGATATCTCCTACGAGCAGTACTTC
TRBV19	TRBJ2-3	TRBD1	.	CASSTTGGADTQYF	TGTGCCAGTAGTACAACAGGGGGCGCAGATACGCAGTATTTT
TRBV28	TRBJ2-1	.	.	CASSFRDEQFF	TGTGCCAGCAGTTTCAGGGATGAGCAGTTCTTC
TRBV5-4	TRBJ2-3	.	.	CASSLALEDTQYF	TGTGCCAGCAGTCTGGCTCTGGAAGATACGCAGTATTTT
TRBV5-1	TRBJ1-1	.	.	CASSLAQTKNLNTEAFF	TGCGCCAGCAGCTTGGCCCAGACCAAAAATTTGAACACTGAAGCTTTCTTT
TRBV29-1	TRBJ1-2	.	.	CSVERGSYGYTF	TGCAGCGTTGAAAGGGGGAGCTATGGCTACACCTTC